The rows below give T cell receptor beta chains drawn from one sample of a study of post-analysis software for immune sequencing data. One entry per CDR3 protein results from TCRdb running MiXCR on the PCR reads. The sample yields approximately 730,000 distinct CDR3 sequences, around 45% seen once. Material for sequencing was blood. The source is a girl aged 5-17 years with multiple sclerosis. Each CDR3 is given with its conserved first and last residue. Each record gives: CDR3 length, D gene, J gene, clone size, V gene, CDR3 protein, CDR3 DNA. D genes are given only for firm matches. Clone size is shown for a subset of rows, as once, few, many or a class of expanded clone.

13	-	TRBJ2-3	-	TRBV12-3/TRBV12-4	CASSLLADDTQYF	TGTGCCAGCAGTTTATTGGCAGATGATACGCAGTATTTT
18	TRBD1	TRBJ1-6	-	TRBV2	CASMGLDRLSSYNSPLHF	TGTGCCAGCATGGGTCTGGACAGGTTGAGCTCCTATAATTCACCCCTCCACTTT
16	-	TRBJ2-5	few	TRBV7-9	CASSQAWGTSQETQYF	TGTGCCAGCAGCCAGGCCTGGGGGACTTCTCAAGAGACCCAGTACTTC
15	-	TRBJ2-7	-	TRBV4-2	CASSQEAGTRGEQYF	TGTGCCAGCAGCCAAGAAGCTGGGACCCGAGGCGAGCAGTACTTC
14	TRBD2	TRBJ2-1	-	TRBV20-1	CSASVGRAGNEQFF	TGCAGTGCTAGTGTCGGGAGGGCCGGAAATGAGCAGTTCTTC
15	TRBD2	TRBJ2-3	few	TRBV7-3	CASSSGTSLTDTQYF	TGTGCCAGCAGCTCAGGGACTAGCTTAACAGATACGCAGTATTTT
14	-	TRBJ2-7	few	TRBV7-2	CASSFGLVGYEQYF	TGTGCCAGCAGCTTCGGGCTGGTCGGCTACGAGCAGTACTTC
14	-	TRBJ1-5	few	TRBV20-1	CSARGGGSNQPQHF	TGCAGTGCCCGTGGGGGGGGTAGCAATCAGCCCCAGCATTTT
13	-	TRBJ2-5	-	TRBV7-2	CASSLGAARSQYF	TGTGCCAGCAGTCTAGGGGCGGCTCGGTCCCAGTACTTC
14	-	TRBJ1-2	few	TRBV6-6	CANSYVREDDGYTF	TGTGCCAACAGTTACGTCAGGGAGGATGATGGCTACACCTTC
15	-	TRBJ2-7	-	TRBV27	CASSLGGLPAYEQYF	TGTGCCAGCAGTTTGGGGGGACTGCCCGCCTACGAGCAGTACTTC
14	-	TRBJ1-2	few	TRBV29-1	CSVGGHGAYYGYTF	TGCAGCGTGGGGGGACATGGGGCGTACTATGGCTACACCTTC
15	-	TRBJ2-1	many	TRBV12-3/TRBV12-4	CASRTGVGSFNEQFF	TGTGCCAGTAGGACGGGGGTAGGGTCCTTCAATGAGCAGTTCTTC
19	TRBD2	TRBJ2-1	-	TRBV7-9	CASFRGGLAGVEAYNEQFF	TGTGCCAGCTTTCGGGGGGGACTAGCGGGAGTGGAGGCCTACAATGAGCAGTTCTTC